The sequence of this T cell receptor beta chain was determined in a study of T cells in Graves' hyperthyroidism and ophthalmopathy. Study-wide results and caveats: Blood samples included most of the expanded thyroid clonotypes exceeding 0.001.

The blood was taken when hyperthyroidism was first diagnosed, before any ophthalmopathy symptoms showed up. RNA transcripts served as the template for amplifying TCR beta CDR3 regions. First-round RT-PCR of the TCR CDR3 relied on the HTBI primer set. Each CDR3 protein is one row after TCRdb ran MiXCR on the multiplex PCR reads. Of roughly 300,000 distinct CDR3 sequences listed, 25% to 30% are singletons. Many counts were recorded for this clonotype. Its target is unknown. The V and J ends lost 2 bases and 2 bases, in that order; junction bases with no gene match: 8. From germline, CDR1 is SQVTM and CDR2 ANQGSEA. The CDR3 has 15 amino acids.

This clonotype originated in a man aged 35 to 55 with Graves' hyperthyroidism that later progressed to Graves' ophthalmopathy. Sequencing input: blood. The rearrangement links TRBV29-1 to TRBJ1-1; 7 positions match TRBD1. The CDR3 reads CSVEPGTDPNTEAFF. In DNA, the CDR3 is TGCAGCGTTGAACCCGGGACAGATCCTAACACTGAAGCTTTCTTT.